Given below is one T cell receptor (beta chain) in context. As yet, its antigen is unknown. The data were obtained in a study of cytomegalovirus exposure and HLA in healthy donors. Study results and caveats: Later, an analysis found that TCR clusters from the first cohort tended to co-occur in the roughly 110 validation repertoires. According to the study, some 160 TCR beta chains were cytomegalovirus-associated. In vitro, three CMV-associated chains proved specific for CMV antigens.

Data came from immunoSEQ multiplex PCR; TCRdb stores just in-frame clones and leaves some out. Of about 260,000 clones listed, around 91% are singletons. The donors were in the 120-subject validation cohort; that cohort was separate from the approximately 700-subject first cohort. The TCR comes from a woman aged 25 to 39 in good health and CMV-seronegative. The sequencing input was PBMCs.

The CDR3 sequence is CASTPEVRSSGANVLTF. CDR3 in DNA: TGCGCCAGCACCCCGGAGGTCCGGAGCTCTGGGGCCAACGTCCTGACTTTC. The rearrangement links TRBV5-1 to TRBJ2-6, with a possible D match to TRBD2 (5 bases). Germline V gene sequence: CDR1 SGHRS, CDR2 YFSETQ. V was clipped by 6 bases and J by 0 bases, with 16 bases between them. There are 17 residues in the CDR3.